The clone carrying this TCR beta chain appeared once. The sample belongs to a study of blood T cell repertoires in COVID-19. Turning to the study itself: The United States, Italy and Spain supplied acute and convalescent COVID-19 samples. T cells, B-cell-depleted T cells, or PBMCs provided the cDNA or gDNA that served as material.

Germline loops: CDR1 MNHEY, CDR2 SVGAGI. V was clipped by 6 bases and J by 9 bases; unmatched bases: 8. CDR3 length: 15 amino acids. Original data processing: Quantification of nucleated cells was approximated via reference gene primer amplification. The method was immunoSEQ multiplex PCR; TCRdb's version includes in-frame clones alone and lacks a portion of them. The DNA was the basis for D and trimming; V, J and clone size are from that table. Of around 140,000 clones in the sample, about 81% are singletons; the top ten hold about 2.2%. The genes are TRBV6-5 and TRBJ2-1; TRBD2 matches at 13 bases. The specimen was PBMCs or T cells enriched from blood (not recorded which). This clonotype originated in a man in his forties with acute COVID-19. The CDR3 DNA follows: TGTGCCAGCAGCCTACTAGCGGGAGGGTTGGGTGAGCAGTTCTTC. Translating it yields CASSLLAGGLGEQFF.